A single T cell receptor (beta chain) is shown here with its context. The antigen remains undetermined. This specimen comes from a study of blood T cells in healthy people across ages. Germline V lookup: CDR1 SQVTM, CDR2 ANQGSEA. Trimming left V 1 base short and J 4 bases short, with 8 bases between. CDR3 size: 13 residues. Sample-barcoded 5' priming and a J-beta primer mix drove a second PCR of roughly 7 to 11 cycles. TCRdb reanalysed the 5' RACE reads using MiXCR and keeps one entry per CDR3 protein. In the table there are 1.2 million to 1.5 million distinct CDR3 sequences, approximately 42% of which are singletons. Findings and limits, study-wide: Samples with more naive T cells showed higher observed beta diversity.

The genes are TRBV29-1 and TRBJ1-5; D gene ambiguous. The sample consisted of blood. The sequence was obtained from a woman aged 18-30 years in good health. This chain's CDR3 is CSVEGGENQPQHF. The CDR3 bases are TGCAGCGTTGAAGGTGGCGAAAATCAGCCCCAGCATTTT.